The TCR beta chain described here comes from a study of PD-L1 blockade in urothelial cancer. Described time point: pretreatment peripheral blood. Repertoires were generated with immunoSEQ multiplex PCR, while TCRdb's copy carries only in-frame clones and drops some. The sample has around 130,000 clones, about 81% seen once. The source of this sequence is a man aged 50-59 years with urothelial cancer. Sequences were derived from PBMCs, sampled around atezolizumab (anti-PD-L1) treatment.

CDR3 loop: CASSGYPSGSSYNEQFF. CDR3 DNA sequence: TGTGCCAGCAGCGGATACCCCAGCGGGAGCTCCTACAATGAGCAGTTCTTC. V gene TRBV7-9 combines with J gene TRBJ2-1, with TRBD2 matching 8 bases. CDR3 size: 17 residues. V shed 5 bases and J 0 bases; nucleotides not matched to a gene: 9. CDR1 is SEHNR, CDR2 FQNEAQ, per germline (reference sequence). The variable domain in full, completed from reference TRBV7-9 and TRBJ2-1, reads DTGVSQNPRHKITKRGQNVTFRCDPISEHNRLYWYRQTLGQGPEFLTYFQNEAQLEKSRLLSDRFSAERPKGSFSTLEIQRTEQGDSAMYLCASSGYPSGSSYNEQFFGPGTRLTVL.